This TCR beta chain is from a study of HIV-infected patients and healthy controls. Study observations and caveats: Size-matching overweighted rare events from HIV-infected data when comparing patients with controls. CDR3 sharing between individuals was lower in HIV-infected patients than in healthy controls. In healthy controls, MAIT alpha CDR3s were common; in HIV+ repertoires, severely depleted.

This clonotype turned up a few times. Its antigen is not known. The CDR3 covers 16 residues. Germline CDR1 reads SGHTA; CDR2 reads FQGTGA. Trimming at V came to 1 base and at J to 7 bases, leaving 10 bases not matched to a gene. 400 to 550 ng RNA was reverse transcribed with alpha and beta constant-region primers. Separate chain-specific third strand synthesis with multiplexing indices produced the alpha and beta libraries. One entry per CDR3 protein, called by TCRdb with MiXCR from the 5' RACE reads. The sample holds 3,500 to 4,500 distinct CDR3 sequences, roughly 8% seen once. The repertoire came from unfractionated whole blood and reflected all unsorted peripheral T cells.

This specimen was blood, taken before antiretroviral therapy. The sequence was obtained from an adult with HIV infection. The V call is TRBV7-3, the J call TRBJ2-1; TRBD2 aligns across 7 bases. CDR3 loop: CASSLRGPAGKNEQFF. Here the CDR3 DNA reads TGTGCCAGCAGCTTAAGGGGTCCAGCGGGAAAGAATGAGCAGTTCTTC.